This entry lists 19 T cell receptor beta chains sequenced from one sample in a study of cytomegalovirus exposure and HLA in healthy donors. The table came from immunoSEQ multiplex PCR; TCRdb's copy has only in-frame clones and leaves some out. The profile shows about 160,000 clones, around 89% of them singletons. The sequencing input was PBMCs. Receptors originate from a man aged 18 to 30 in good health and CMV-seronegative.

V is TRBV5-4 and J is TRBJ1-3; D might be TRBD1 (6 bases). The ends were cut back, 0 bases at V and 2 bases at J, with 12 bases in the middle. This CDR3 has 16 residues. The germline V gene has CDR1 SGHNT and CDR2 YYREEE (reference sequence). For the CDR3, the DNA is TGTGCCAGCAGCTTGGATGGGGGACAAGCTGGAAACACCATATATTTT. It translates to CASSLDGGQAGNTIYF.

The V and J genes are TRBV7-8 and TRBJ2-3; D is unclear. Trimming pared 5 bases from V and 5 bases from J, leaving 8 bases between. The length of the CDR3 is 12 residues. The germline gives CDR1 SGHVS, CDR2 FQNEAQ. CDR3 loop: CASSPGGDTQYF. In DNA form, the CDR3 reads TGTGCCAGCAGCCCCGGTGGAGATACGCAGTATTTT.

The genes are TRBV5-6 and TRBJ1-6, with D perhaps TRBD1 (6 bases). Germline V gene data show CDR1 as SGHDT and CDR2 as YYEEEE. Trimming removed 1 base from V and 7 bases from J, with 9 bases in between. The CDR3 contains 14 residues. CDR3 coding DNA: TGTGCCAGCAGCTTGACAGGGTTGAATTCACCCCTCCACTTT. It yields the protein CASSLTGLNSPLHF.

This chain connects TRBV27 to TRBJ1-5; D may be TRBD1 (5 bases). Trimming took 6 bases from V and 0 from J, leaving 9 bases between them. This CDR3 contains 14 residues. CDR1 and CDR2 (germline): MNHEY, SMNVEV (reference sequence). The CDR3 here is CASRFQGSNQPQHF. In DNA form, the CDR3 reads TGTGCCAGCAGATTTCAGGGTAGCAATCAGCCCCAGCATTTT.

This clone came up a few times. The rearrangement joins TRBV6-1 to TRBJ2-4; 9 bases line up with TRBD2. The germline V gene has CDR1 MNHNS and CDR2 SASEGT. The CDR3 spans 16 residues. The ends lost 3 bases at V and 7 bases at J; junction bases unmatched: 10. CDR3 nucleotides: TGTGCCAGCAGTGATGAGGATGGCGGGGGGGCGAACATTCAGTACTTC. Translation: CASSDEDGGGANIQYF.

The chain links TRBV28 to TRBJ2-1; tentatively, D is TRBD1 (6 bases). This CDR3 region has 13 residues. Trimming pared 3 bases from V and 5 bases from J, leaving 8 bases between. The germline gives CDR1 MDHEN, CDR2 SYDVKM. Here the CDR3 reads CASSFRTDNEQFF. The CDR3 DNA follows: TGTGCCAGCAGTTTCCGGACAGACAATGAGCAGTTCTTC.

The chain is built from TRBV6-6 and TRBJ1-3, with D uncertain. The V gene lost 0 bases and the J gene lost 0 bases, with 9 bases spanning the gap. Germline CDR1 and CDR2: MNHNY and SVGAGI (reference sequence). CDR3 size: 16 residues. The CDR3 DNA follows: TGTGCCAGCAGTTACTCTGCAGGATTCTCTGGAAACACCATATATTTT. The encoded protein is CASSYSAGFSGNTIYF.

The chain is built from TRBV6-5 and TRBJ2-5; D is unclear. There are 14 residues in the CDR3. V lost 6 bases, J lost 1 base, and 12 bases lay in between. Germline V gene data show CDR1 as MNHEY and CDR2 as SVGAGI. CDR3 nucleotide sequence: TGTGCCAGCAGCGAATCTACCATCCAAGAGACCCAGTACTTC. This sequence encodes CASSESTIQETQYF.

This clone appeared a few times. This chain uses TRBV28 with TRBJ2-7, with a possible D match to TRBD1 (7 bases). Germline V lookup: CDR1 MDHEN, CDR2 SYDVKM. The ends were cut back, 4 bases at V and 1 base at J, with 17 bases in the middle. The CDR3 has 16 residues. The CDR3 bases are TGTGCCAGCAGTTCCCAATCGGGGGACAGATCCTACGAGCAGTACGTC. Translating gives CASSSQSGDRSYEQYV.

This chain links TRBV18 with TRBJ1-1; D is unclear. Trimming pared 2 bases from V and 6 bases from J, leaving 4 bases between. The germline CDR1 and CDR2 sequences are KGHSH and LQKENI. The CDR3 runs to 11 residues. CDR3 protein: CASSPTSEAFF. Here the CDR3 DNA reads TGTGCCAGCTCACCAACTTCTGAAGCTTTCTTT.

This clone has just one count. The rearrangement uses TRBV2 and TRBJ1-4; 7 nucleotides line up with TRBD1. Germline V gene lookup returns CDR1 SNHLY and CDR2 FYNNEI. V lost 5 bases, J lost 8 bases, and 8 bases stayed unmatched. The CDR3 length is 14 residues. The CDR3 sequence is CASSRGTEWEKLFF. The DNA for the CDR3 is TGTGCCAGCAGTCGCGGGACAGAGTGGGAAAAACTGTTTTTT.

J is TRBJ2-2 and V is TRBV14, with 8 positions matching TRBD2. CDR1 is SGHDN and CDR2 is FVKESK in the germline V gene. V dropped 4 bases and J dropped 0; count of bases not matched to a gene: 10. CDR3 length equals 18 residues. The CDR3 protein is CASSLRVSGVSNTGELFF. CDR3 nucleotides: TGTGCCAGCAGCCTTAGGGTTAGCGGGGTTTCGAACACCGGGGAGCTGTTTTTT.

This sequence joins TRBV7-2 and TRBJ2-7; D may be TRBD2 (5 bases). Per the germline V gene, CDR1 is SGHTA and CDR2 is FQGNSA. V lost 3 bases and J lost 2, with 8 bases in between. This CDR3 has 13 residues. This chain's CDR3 is CASSLDSTYEQYF. DNA of the CDR3: TGTGCCAGCAGCTTGGACTCAACCTACGAGCAGTACTTC.

The rearrangement links TRBV23-1 to TRBJ1-5, with 8 nucleotides matching TRBD1. TRBV23-1 is placed among ORFs of uncertain function. This CDR3 spans 19 amino acids. V lost 4 bases to trimming and J lost 0 bases; unmatched junction nucleotides: 14. The CDR3 spells CASSRSPTGGRHSNQPQHF. The CDR3 nucleotides are TGCGCCAGCAGTCGATCTCCTACAGGGGGTAGACATAGCAATCAGCCCCAGCATTTT.

This clone was seen just once. The chain has TRBV18 and TRBJ2-7; TRBD2 matches 7 bases. CDR1 is KGHSH, CDR2 LQKENI, per germline. J gave up 6 bases and V 3 bases, and 5 bases lay outside the gene matches. The CDR3 has 13 residues. CDR3 loop: CASSPGGVGEQYV. CDR3 nucleotide sequence: TGTGCCAGCTCACCGGGAGGGGTTGGCGAGCAGTACGTC.

V usage is TRBV28 and J usage is TRBJ2-5; D might be TRBD1 (6 bases). V gave up 6 bases and J gave up 1 base, with 6 bases separating them. The germline CDR1 and CDR2 sequences are MDHEN and SYDVKM. CDR3 length: 12 residues. The CDR3, as DNA: TGTGCCAGCAGGACAGGCCAAGAGACCCAGTACTTC. Translated: CASRTGQETQYF. Complete variable domain (other parts from reference TRBV28 and TRBJ2-5): DVKVTQSSRYLVKRTGEKVFLECVQDMDHENMFWYRQDPGLGLRLIYFSYDVKMKEKGDIPEGYSVSREKKERFSLILESASTNQTSMYLCASRTGQETQYFGPGTRLLVL.

By share, this clone counts as large. The CDR3: CASRMRGGPGQPQHF. The CDR3 DNA reads TGTGCCAGCAGAATGAGGGGGGGGCCGGGTCAGCCCCAGCATTTT. The V gene is TRBV5-8, the J gene TRBJ1-5, with D perhaps matching TRBD1 (6 bases). Germline lookup yields CDR1 SGHTS and CDR2 YDEGEE. The CDR3 totals 15 residues. Trimming took 5 bases from V and 6 from J, leaving 18 bases between them.

The chain carries TRBV28 and TRBJ2-7; tentative D call: TRBD2 (6 bases). Trimming left V 7 bases short and J 4 bases short, with 17 bases between. Germline V gene data show CDR1 as MDHEN and CDR2 as SYDVKM. The CDR3 has 14 amino acids. The CDR3 is CASTRSGAGYEQYF. CDR3 DNA: TGTGCCAGCACCCGTTCGGGAGCCGGGTACGAGCAGTACTTC.

The CDR3 coding sequence is TGTGCCAGCACCTGGAGAGGCGCCACTGAAGCTTTCTTT. It translates to CASTWRGATEAFF. This chain uses TRBV6-5 with TRBJ1-1; D is uncertain. The CDR3 loop spans 13 amino acids. The V end was cut by 7 bases, the J end by 4 bases, with 13 bases between. Germline V gene data show CDR1 as MNHEY and CDR2 as SVGAGI.